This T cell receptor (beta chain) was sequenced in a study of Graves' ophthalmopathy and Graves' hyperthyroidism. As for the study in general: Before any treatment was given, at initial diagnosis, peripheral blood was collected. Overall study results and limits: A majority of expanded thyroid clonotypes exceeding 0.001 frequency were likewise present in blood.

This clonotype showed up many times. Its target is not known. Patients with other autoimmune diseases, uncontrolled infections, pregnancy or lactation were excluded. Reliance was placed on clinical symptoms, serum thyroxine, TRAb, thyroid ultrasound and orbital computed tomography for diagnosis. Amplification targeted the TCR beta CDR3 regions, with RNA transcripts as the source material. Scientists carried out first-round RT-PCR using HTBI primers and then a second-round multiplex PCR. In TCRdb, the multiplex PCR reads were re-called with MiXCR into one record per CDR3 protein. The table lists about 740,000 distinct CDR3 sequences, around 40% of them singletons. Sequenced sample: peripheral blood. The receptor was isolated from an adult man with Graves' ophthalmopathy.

CDR3 DNA sequence: TGCAGCGTTCAGGGGCCGAACACTGAAGCTTTCTTT. Protein product: CSVQGPNTEAFF. The chain joins TRBV29-1 to TRBJ1-1; tentative D call: TRBD1 (6 bases). From germline, CDR1 is SQVTM and CDR2 ANQGSEA. V was cut by 5 bases and J by 1 base, with 8 bases left in between. This CDR3 has 12 residues.